This is a list of T cell receptor beta chains from one sample in a study of cytomegalovirus exposure and HLA in healthy donors. Produced via immunoSEQ multiplex PCR; TCRdb's table is partial and in-frame only. The data show 180,000 or so clones, more than 65% seen once. The sample comprised PBMCs. The receptors originated from a male donor in good health and CMV-seronegative. Both conserved end residues are part of each CDR3. A D gene is named only where the DNA matches it firmly. Clone size is stated in some rows and not others, as once, few, many or a class when expanded.

DNA: TGTGCCAGCAGTGACTCGGGAGGCTATGGCTACACCTTC
CDR3: CASSDSGGYGYTF
D: -
size: few
V: TRBV6-4
J: TRBJ1-2

DNA: TGTGCCAGCGGACAGGGCAGGACAGATACGCAGTATTTT
CDR3: CASGQGRTDTQYF
D: TRBD1
size: -
V: TRBV2
J: TRBJ2-3

DNA: TGTGCCAGCAGCTTGGGGGGGCAGGGGGCGACCACCGGGGAGCTGTTTTTT
CDR3: CASSLGGQGATTGELFF
D: TRBD1
size: -
V: TRBV5-6
J: TRBJ2-2

DNA: TGTGCCAGCAGCACCCGACAGGGGGCAAGGTATGGCTACACCTTC
CDR3: CASSTRQGARYGYTF
D: TRBD1
size: -
V: TRBV9
J: TRBJ1-2

DNA: TGTGCCAGCTCACAAGCGGGAGGGACCTACGAGCAGTACTTC
CDR3: CASSQAGGTYEQYF
D: TRBD2
size: -
V: TRBV18
J: TRBJ2-7

DNA: TGCGCCAGCAGTGACGGCGGGTTCTCTGGAAACACCATATATTTT
CDR3: CASSDGGFSGNTIYF
D: -
size: -
V: TRBV10-1
J: TRBJ1-3

DNA: TGTGCCAGCAGCTTTTCATCCGGGGAGCTGTTTTTT
CDR3: CASSFSSGELFF
D: -
size: -
V: TRBV7-3
J: TRBJ2-2

DNA: TGTGCCAGCAGCTCGCCAAACGACAGGAGCTCTGGAAACACCATATATTTT
CDR3: CASSSPNDRSSGNTIYF
D: -
size: -
V: TRBV5-4
J: TRBJ1-3

DNA: TGTGCCAGCAGCCGACGGGGTGGTCGGCAAAACACTGAAGCTTTCTTT
CDR3: CASSRRGGRQNTEAFF
D: -
size: -
V: TRBV7-9
J: TRBJ1-1

DNA: TGTGCCAGCAGCTCGACAGCGGTGGGGGGTACCGGGGAGCTGTTTTTT
CDR3: CASSSTAVGGTGELFF
D: -
size: -
V: TRBV5-4
J: TRBJ2-2

DNA: TGTGCCAGCAGCGAGGGGACAGTCTATAATTCACCCCTCCACTTT
CDR3: CASSEGTVYNSPLHF
D: TRBD1
size: once
V: TRBV2
J: TRBJ1-6

DNA: TGCGCCAGCAGTGAGTCGACAGGGTTTCTATACTTC
CDR3: CASSESTGFLYF
D: TRBD1
size: -
V: TRBV10-1
J: TRBJ2-5

DNA: TGTGCCAGCACCTCCGGGGCTAGCGGATCCTCGGAGACCCAGTACTTC
CDR3: CASTSGASGSSETQYF
D: TRBD2
size: -
V: TRBV5-4
J: TRBJ2-5

DNA: TGCGCCAGCAGCTTGGCCTTAACGGGGAAACGCACAGATACGCAGTATTTT
CDR3: CASSLALTGKRTDTQYF
D: -
size: -
V: TRBV5-1
J: TRBJ2-3

DNA: TGCGCCAGCAGCTTGGTCGGGGGAGTCTACGAGCAGTACTTC
CDR3: CASSLVGGVYEQYF
D: -
size: -
V: TRBV5-1
J: TRBJ2-7

DNA: TGTGCCAGCTCACCGGACGTCGGGGGGGGTGAGACCCAGTACTTC
CDR3: CASSPDVGGGETQYF
D: TRBD2
size: -
V: TRBV18
J: TRBJ2-5

DNA: TGTGCCAGCAGCCCCAACTTGGCCTACGAGCAGTACTTC
CDR3: CASSPNLAYEQYF
D: -
size: few
V: TRBV2
J: TRBJ2-7

DNA: TGTGCCAGCAGCTTATATGGGGGCGCCGATAGAAATGAGCAGTTCTTC
CDR3: CASSLYGGADRNEQFF
D: -
size: once
V: TRBV7-9
J: TRBJ2-1

DNA: TGTGCCAGCAGCCCGACAGGTTCGAGCAATCAGCCCCAGCATTTT
CDR3: CASSPTGSSNQPQHF
D: -
size: few
V: TRBV7-2
J: TRBJ1-5

DNA: TGTGCCAGCTCACCCCTAGCGGGATCCCTAGATGAGCAGTTCTTC
CDR3: CASSPLAGSLDEQFF
D: TRBD2
size: -
V: TRBV18
J: TRBJ2-1

DNA: TGTGCCATCGGCGGGACAGGGAGTTCACCCCTCCACTTT
CDR3: CAIGGTGSSPLHF
D: TRBD1
size: -
V: TRBV2
J: TRBJ1-6

DNA: TGTGCCAGCAGCCGTGGACAGACCTACGAGCAGTACTTC
CDR3: CASSRGQTYEQYF
D: -
size: once
V: TRBV28
J: TRBJ2-7

DNA: TGCGCCAGCAGCTTGGATCCAGGGGGCGGTTTCAATGAGCAGTTCTTC
CDR3: CASSLDPGGGFNEQFF
D: TRBD1
size: -
V: TRBV5-1
J: TRBJ2-1

DNA: TGTGCCAGTAGTAGCTCAGGGTTTGGGTTGGACGAGCAGTACTTC
CDR3: CASSSSGFGLDEQYF
D: -
size: -
V: TRBV19
J: TRBJ2-7

DNA: TGTGCCAGCAGTTTATCCCTCGATGGGAGTGGTGAAGAGACCCAGTACTTC
CDR3: CASSLSLDGSGEETQYF
D: -
size: -
V: TRBV27
J: TRBJ2-5

DNA: TGTGCCAGCAGACTAGCGGTGAACACCGGGGAGCTGTTTTTT
CDR3: CASRLAVNTGELFF
D: TRBD2
size: -
V: TRBV14
J: TRBJ2-2

DNA: TGCGCCAGCAGCTTGTCAGGGGGGTTTTCACCCCTCCACTTT
CDR3: CASSLSGGFSPLHF
D: TRBD1
size: few
V: TRBV5-1
J: TRBJ1-6

DNA: TGTGCCAGCAGGGCGGGGACAGGGGTCGCCGGGGAGCTGTTTTTT
CDR3: CASRAGTGVAGELFF
D: TRBD1
size: -
V: TRBV2
J: TRBJ2-2

DNA: TGCAGCGTACTTACCGGGACTTCGATGCAGTACTTC
CDR3: CSVLTGTSMQYF
D: -
size: once
V: TRBV29-1
J: TRBJ2-7

DNA: TGCAGCGCCAAGACTAGCGGAGGGGGAGAGCAGTACTTC
CDR3: CSAKTSGGGEQYF
D: TRBD2
size: -
V: TRBV29-1
J: TRBJ2-7

DNA: TGTGCCAGCAGCCCTAGCGGGGGGGCGTCCTCCTACGAGCAGTACTTC
CDR3: CASSPSGGASSYEQYF
D: TRBD2
size: -
V: TRBV9
J: TRBJ2-7

DNA: TGTGCCAGCAGCTTGGCGCAGGGGGCGCTCTACGAGCAGTACTTC
CDR3: CASSLAQGALYEQYF
D: TRBD1
size: -
V: TRBV5-4
J: TRBJ2-7

DNA: TGCGCCAGCAGTCAGGGCAGGGTCTTGTGGAATGAGCAGTTCTTC
CDR3: CASSQGRVLWNEQFF
D: -
size: -
V: TRBV23-1
J: TRBJ2-1

DNA: TGTGCCAGCAGCGTAGGAGGGACTAGCGGGAGCATCGGCTACGAGCAGTACTTC
CDR3: CASSVGGTSGSIGYEQYF
D: TRBD2
size: -
V: TRBV9
J: TRBJ2-7

DNA: TGTGCCAGCAGCTCTGGCCCACAGGGGCTACGGGGCTACGAGCAGTACTTC
CDR3: CASSSGPQGLRGYEQYF
D: TRBD1
size: -
V: TRBV5-6
J: TRBJ2-7

DNA: TGTGCCAGCAGGCCGGGACAGGCCTACGAGCAGTACTTC
CDR3: CASRPGQAYEQYF
D: TRBD1
size: -
V: TRBV6-5
J: TRBJ2-7

DNA: TGTGCCAGTAGATCCGAACTGAGCTCCTATAATTCACCCCTCCACTTT
CDR3: CASRSELSSYNSPLHF
D: -
size: once
V: TRBV19
J: TRBJ1-6

DNA: TGTGCCAGCCGGGACAGACCCTACGAGCAGTACTTC
CDR3: CASRDRPYEQYF
D: TRBD1
size: -
V: TRBV27
J: TRBJ2-7

DNA: TGCGCCAGCAGTTCTACCGGGACAGGCCGGAGCACAGATACGCAGTATTTT
CDR3: CASSSTGTGRSTDTQYF
D: TRBD1
size: -
V: TRBV5-1
J: TRBJ2-3

DNA: TGTGCCAGCATAGTGGACAGAACTAGCACAGATACGCAGTATTTT
CDR3: CASIVDRTSTDTQYF
D: -
size: -
V: TRBV2
J: TRBJ2-3

DNA: TGTGCCAGCAGCTTAGTTTACGGGGGGTCTTACGAGCAGTACTTC
CDR3: CASSLVYGGSYEQYF
D: TRBD2
size: -
V: TRBV7-6
J: TRBJ2-7

DNA: TGTGCCAGCAGTCGAGATTCGGTGGGCAGGGTGGGTGAAAAACTGTTTTTT
CDR3: CASSRDSVGRVGEKLFF
D: -
size: few
V: TRBV2
J: TRBJ1-4